This T cell receptor (beta chain) was recorded in a study of T cells in Graves' hyperthyroidism and ophthalmopathy. Study-wide results and limits: Peripheral blood also featured most of the thyroid clonotypes expanded above 0.001.

Ophthalmopathy in the patients scored at least 3 on Clinical Activity Score and at least 4 on NOSPECS grade, lasting under 3 months. Uncontrolled infection, other autoimmune disease, pregnancy or lactation disqualified patients from enrolment. RNA transcripts yielded amplified TCR beta CDR3 regions. The TCR CDR3 was amplified in a first-round RT-PCR using the HTBI primer set. MiXCR, run by TCRdb on the multiplex PCR reads, gives a single entry per CDR3 protein. Among approximately 690,000 distinct CDR3 sequences listed, around 21% were seen once. Germline values: CDR1 SGHRS, CDR2 YFSETQ. V gave up 5 bases and J gave up 0 bases; unmatched junction bases: 5. The CDR3 length is 15 residues. This clonotype was recorded at least ten times. Its cognate antigen is unknown.

The chain has TRBV5-1 and TRBJ2-3; 8 bases are a match to TRBD1. Sequencing was performed on blood. The source is a man younger than 45 with Graves' ophthalmopathy. The CDR3 nucleotides are TGCGCCAGCAGTGGACAGGGACTTAGCACAGATACGCAGTATTTT. This gives the protein CASSGQGLSTDTQYF. Complete variable domain (other parts from reference TRBV5-1 and TRBJ2-3): KAGVTQTPRYLIKTRGQQVTLSCSPISGHRSVSWYQQTPGQGLQFLFEYFSETQRNKGNFPGRFSGRQFSNSRSEMNVSTLELGDSALYLCASSGQGLSTDTQYFGPGTRLTVL.